This TCR beta chain came from a study of CD8 T cells in ankylosing spondylitis. Study-level points and caveats: Within peripheral blood, clones linked to disease were CD8+ and relatively rare. A TCR beta motif of fewer than 10 highly homologous variants seemed to mark ankylosing spondylitis blood. Earlier literature documents some of the motif variants in reactive arthritis synovial fluid and blood.

Trimming pared 2 bases from V and 8 bases from J, leaving 22 bases between. The germline gives CDR1 SGHRS, CDR2 YFSETQ. The CDR3 runs to 16 residues. This clonotype was recorded many times. Its matching antigen is unknown. 5'-RACE, quantitative and with molecular barcodes, yielded the TCR beta libraries. TCRdb passed the 5' RACE reads through MiXCR, listing each CDR3 protein once. This sample has around 150,000 distinct CDR3 sequences, with 6% to 8% found just once. The source material was blood, either unsorted or a sorted T cell fraction (not recorded which). The clonotype comes from a female donor with ankylosing spondylitis or in good health (not recorded which). The V and J genes are TRBV5-1 and TRBJ1-2; D remains ambiguous. CDR3 DNA sequence: TGCGCCAGCAGCTTAGGACCGCTAAGTATTGCGTCCGGCTACACCTTC. It translates to CASSLGPLSIASGYTF.